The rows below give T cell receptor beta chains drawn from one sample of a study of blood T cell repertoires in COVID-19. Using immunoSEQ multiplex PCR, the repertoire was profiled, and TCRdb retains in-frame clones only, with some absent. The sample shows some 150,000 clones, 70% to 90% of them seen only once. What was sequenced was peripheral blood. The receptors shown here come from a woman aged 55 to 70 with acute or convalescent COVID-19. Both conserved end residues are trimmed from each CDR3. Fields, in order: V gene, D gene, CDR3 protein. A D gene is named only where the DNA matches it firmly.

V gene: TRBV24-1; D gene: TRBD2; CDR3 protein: ATSDSGTRSVNEQF
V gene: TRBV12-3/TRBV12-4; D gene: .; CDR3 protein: ATRIANTGELF
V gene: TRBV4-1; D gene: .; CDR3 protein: ASSQEPTRQETQY
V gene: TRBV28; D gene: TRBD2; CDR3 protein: ASSSPLEAGTSYEQY
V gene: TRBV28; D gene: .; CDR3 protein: ASSLENQPQH
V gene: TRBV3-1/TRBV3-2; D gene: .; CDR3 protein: ASSQSGIHNEQF
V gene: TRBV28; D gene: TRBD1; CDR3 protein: ASRSAGTGNEKLF
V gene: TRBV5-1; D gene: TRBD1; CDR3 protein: ASSTGAGTADSPLH
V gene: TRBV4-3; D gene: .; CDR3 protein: ASSQSHTAGGNTIY
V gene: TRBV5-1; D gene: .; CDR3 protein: ASSLVGQLTGELF
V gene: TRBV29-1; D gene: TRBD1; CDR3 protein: SVAPDRRLGYT
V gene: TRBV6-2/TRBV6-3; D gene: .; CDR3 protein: ASSLPRGLAPLH
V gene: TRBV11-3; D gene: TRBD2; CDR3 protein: ASSSRGGRETQY
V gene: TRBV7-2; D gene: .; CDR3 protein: ASTQWGGPTYEQY
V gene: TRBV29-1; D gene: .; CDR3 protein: SVEGPGAF
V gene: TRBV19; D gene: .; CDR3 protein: ASSIGAGINYGYT
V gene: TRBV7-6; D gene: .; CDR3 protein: ASSPHGDWVGEQF
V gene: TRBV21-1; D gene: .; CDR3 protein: ASSTRIRQGNSAGNTIY
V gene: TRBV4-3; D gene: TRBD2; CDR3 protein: ASSQDFGGVNTGELF
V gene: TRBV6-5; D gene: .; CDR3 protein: ASSYSRGRAGGYT
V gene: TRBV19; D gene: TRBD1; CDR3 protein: ASSIESQGADYGYT
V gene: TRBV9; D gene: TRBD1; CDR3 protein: ASSATGGGYEQY
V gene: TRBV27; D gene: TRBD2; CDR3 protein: ASRGRGEGTTDTQY
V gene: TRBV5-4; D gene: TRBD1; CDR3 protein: ASSQTGGRGELF
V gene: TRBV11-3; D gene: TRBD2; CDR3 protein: ASSLGTSAYEQY
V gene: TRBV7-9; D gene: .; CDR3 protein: ASTFFGADTEAF
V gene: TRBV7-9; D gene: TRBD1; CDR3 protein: ASSPRDRGLYEQY
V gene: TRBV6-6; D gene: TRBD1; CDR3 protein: ASSKGQPNSPLH
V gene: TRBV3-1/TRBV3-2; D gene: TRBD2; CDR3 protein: ASSHTSGGEWQY
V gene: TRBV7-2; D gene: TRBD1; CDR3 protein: ASSQQGVMNTEAF
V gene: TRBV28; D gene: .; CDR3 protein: ASSPRRAGPPYYGYT
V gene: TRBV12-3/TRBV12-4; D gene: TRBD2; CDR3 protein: ASSWGGDNEQF
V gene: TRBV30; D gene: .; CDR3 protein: ACQQGQAF
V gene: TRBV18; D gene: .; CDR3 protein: ASSPTERGNSPLH
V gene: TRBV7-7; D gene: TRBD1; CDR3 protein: ASSSRQGEQF
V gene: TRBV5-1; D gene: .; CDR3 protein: ASSLGALSGNTIY
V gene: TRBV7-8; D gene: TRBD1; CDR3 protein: ASSRQAQGAGQPQH